The 28 T cell receptor beta chains presented below share a single source sample, sequenced in a study of vaccination effects on CD4 cells after COVID-19 (dated by TCRdb to 2022 to 2024). To identify antigen-specific CD4+ T cell clonotypes by their expansion, the ViraFEST assay first stimulated PBMC with viral peptide pools and then applied TCR sequencing. After less than 13 days of culture, CD4+ T cells were isolated with the EasySep CD4+ T cell isolation kit. Healthy vaccine recipients had no prior SARS-CoV-2 infection, confirmed by negative nucleocapsid antibodies before and after vaccination. The method was the immunoSEQ multiplex PCR assay. TCRdb mirrors the immuneACCESS table, restricted to in-frame sequences. Some clones are absent from its copies; in checked studies, under half trace to an unresolved V gene, and the reason for the others is unknown. The sample table lists about 27,000 clones, around 70% of them with a count of one. Roughly a tenth of the sample is taken by the ten largest.

These receptors have no known antigen. Sequenced here: CD4+ T cells from PBMCs cultured with SARS-CoV-2 spike peptides, sampled before COVID-19 vaccination. Sample cell subset or site, as interpreted from the label and publication: SARS-CoV-2 spike overlapping peptide pool stimulation. Receptor source: a human donor who received a COVID-19 vaccine.

This chain connects TRBV6-2 or TRBV6-3 to TRBJ1-2; TRBD1 is a possible D gene (6 bases). V was cut by 6 bases and J by 1 base, with 15 bases left in between. The CDR3 contains 15 residues. Per the germline V gene, CDR1 is MNHEY and CDR2 is SVGEGT. The CDR3 region is CASSMGHSGNYGYTF. In DNA, the CDR3 is TGTGCCAGCAGCATGGGACACAGCGGTAACTATGGCTACACCTTC.

This chain uses TRBV10-3 with TRBJ2-7, with 9 bases matching TRBD2. The germline V gene has CDR1 ENHRY and CDR2 SYGVKD. Trimming took 10 bases from V and 4 from J; bases not matched to a gene: 11. The CDR3 loop spans 14 amino acids. CDR3 in amino acids: CATARGGGLYEQYF. In nucleotides, the CDR3 is TGTGCCACCGCTCGCGGGGGGGGATTATACGAGCAGTACTTC.

The chain employs TRBV5-4 and TRBJ2-5, with 12 bases matching TRBD2. V lost 4 bases and J lost 4; bases outside the gene matches: 8. Germline V gives CDR1 SGHNT, CDR2 YYREEE (reference sequence). The CDR3 length is 16 residues. The CDR3 coding sequence is TGTGCCAGCAGCCGGTATTCGGGACTAGCGGGAGAGACCCAGTACTTC. Translated, it gives CASSRYSGLAGETQYF.

The chain recombines TRBV11-2 with TRBJ2-7, with 12 bases aligning to TRBD2. The CDR3 spans 15 residues. CDR1 is SGHAT, CDR2 FQNNGV, per germline. V dropped 0 bases and J dropped 7; count of bases not matched to a gene: 4. CDR3 sequence reads: CASSLDLLAGGEQYF. The DNA for the CDR3 is TGTGCCAGCAGCTTAGATTTACTAGCGGGGGGTGAGCAGTACTTC.

The chain is built from TRBV6-5 and TRBJ1-1, with 8 bases that match TRBD1. The CDR3 has 13 residues. CDR1 is MNHEY and CDR2 is SVGAGI in the germline V gene. V dropped 11 bases and J dropped 4; count of bases not matched to a gene: 9. CDR3 DNA sequence: TGTGCCGGCGGGACAGGATTGATCACTGAAGCTTTCTTT. Its protein is CAGGTGLITEAFF.

The rearrangement uses TRBV5-8 and TRBJ2-3; possibly TRBD1 for D (6 bases). The CDR3 covers 15 residues. The V and J ends lost 0 bases and 2 bases respectively, with 10 bases between them. CDR1 is SGHTS and CDR2 is YDEGEE in the germline V gene. The CDR3 protein is CASSLGGHHTDTQYF. The CDR3, as DNA: TGTGCCAGCAGCTTGGGGGGACACCACACAGATACGCAGTATTTT.

This sequence joins TRBV19 and TRBJ2-7; D might be TRBD2 (6 bases). V was trimmed by 8 bases and J by 0 bases, leaving 11 bases between them. The germline gives CDR1 LNHDA, CDR2 SQIVND (reference sequence). The CDR3 is made up of 13 amino acids. The CDR3 spells CASGGQLSYEQYF. CDR3 in DNA: TGTGCCAGTGGAGGGCAACTCTCCTACGAGCAGTACTTC.

This clone has just a few counts. The CDR3: CASSLTSGVRYEQYF. In DNA, the CDR3 is TGTGCCAGCAGCTTAACATCAGGGGTGAGGTACGAGCAGTACTTC. The rearrangement links TRBV11-2 to TRBJ2-7; weak D call: TRBD1 (6 bases). CDR3 length: 15 amino acids. The V end was cut by 2 bases, the J end by 4 bases, with 15 bases between. The germline V gene has CDR1 SGHAT and CDR2 FQNNGV.

The chain combines TRBV10-2 with TRBJ1-3; unclear D gene. The germline CDR1 and CDR2 sequences are WSHSY and SAAADI. The CDR3 sequence is 15 residues long. V dropped 4 bases and J dropped 0 bases, with 10 bases sitting between them. This CDR3 is CASSAGRGSGNTIYF. The CDR3 region has the DNA TGCGCCAGCAGTGCCGGCAGAGGCTCTGGAAACACCATATATTTT.

This sequence joins TRBV5-1 and TRBJ1-4; D ambiguous. Germline V gene sequence: CDR1 SGHRS, CDR2 YFSETQ. The CDR3 is 13 amino acids. V was pared by 1 base and J by 7 bases, with 8 bases between. Written as DNA, the CDR3 is TGCGCCAGCAGCTTGCTGGACGGTGAAAAACTGTTTTTT. This translates into CASSLLDGEKLFF. The full variable domain, in which reference TRBV5-1 and TRBJ1-4 provide the parts outside the CDR3, is KAGVTQTPRYLIKTRGQQVTLSCSPISGHRSVSWYQQTPGQGLQFLFEYFSETQRNKGNFPGRFSGRQFSNSRSEMNVSTLELGDSALYLCASSLLDGEKLFFGSGTQLSVL.

This clone occurred a few times. V gene TRBV11-2 combines with J gene TRBJ2-4; no firm D call. CDR1 and CDR2 (germline): SGHAT, FQNNGV. The CDR3 spans 12 residues. V lost 5 bases, J lost 6 bases, and 8 bases lay in between. The CDR3 loop reads CASSLERNIQYF. The CDR3 DNA sequence: TGTGCCAGCAGCCTCGAAAGAAACATTCAGTACTTC.

This clone was seen more than once but under ten times. CDR3 protein: CASGFGRTNTEAFF. DNA for the CDR3: TGTGCTAGTGGTTTCGGACGGACGAACACTGAAGCTTTCTTT. This rearrangement joins TRBV12-5 to TRBJ1-1, with no clear D. Trimming removed 3 bases from V and 1 base from J, with 9 bases in between. Germline lookup yields CDR1 LGHNT and CDR2 FRNRAP. The CDR3 runs to 14 residues.

The rearrangement uses TRBV2 and TRBJ2-7, with 7 nucleotides matching TRBD1. This CDR3 comprises 13 residues. J gave up 7 bases and V 5 bases, and 8 bases lay outside the gene matches. Germline V lookup: CDR1 SNHLY, CDR2 FYNNEI. The chain's CDR3 is CASSWYRGEEQYF. CDR3 DNA sequence: TGTGCCAGCAGTTGGTACAGGGGAGAAGAGCAGTACTTC. Combining the CDR3 with reference TRBV2 and TRBJ2-7 gives the whole variable domain EPEVTQTPSHQVTQMGQEVILRCVPISNHLYFYWYRQILGQKVEFLVSFYNNEISEKSEIFDDQFSVERPDGSNFTLKIRSTKLEDSAMYFCASSWYRGEEQYFGPGTRLTVT.

The chain links TRBV6-6 to TRBJ1-2; the D is unclear. Looked up from germline, CDR1 is MNHNY and CDR2 is SVGAGI (reference sequence). V was shortened by 8 bases and J by 3 bases, with 13 bases between the two germline ends. CDR3 length: 13 amino acids. The chain's CDR3 is CASRREGDYGYTF. In nucleotides, the CDR3 is TGTGCCAGCCGCCGGGAGGGAGACTATGGCTACACCTTC.

V and J are TRBV20-1 and TRBJ2-1; the D gene is possibly TRBD2 (5 bases). Germline V gives CDR1 DFQATT, CDR2 SNEGSKA (reference sequence). Trimming stripped 3 bases from V and 5 bases from J, with 11 bases between. CDR3 length equals 13 residues. The CDR3 sequence is CSASRVGNNEQFF. CDR3 nucleotide sequence: TGCAGTGCTAGTCGCGTCGGGAACAATGAGCAGTTCTTC.

The chain carries TRBV3-1 (or the pseudogene TRBV3-2) and TRBJ2-3; possible D gene TRBD2, 6 bases. This CDR3 has 15 amino acids. With 4 bases removed from V and 8 bases from J, the gap between germline ends came to 19 bases. Germline V gene data show CDR1 as LGHDT and CDR2 as YNNKEL (reference sequence). The CDR3 region has the DNA TGTGCCAGCAGCCCCCGGGACTTCGCGCGGGGTACGCAGTATTTT. Residues: CASSPRDFARGTQYF.

The chain links TRBV5-4 to TRBJ1-5; a weak D match, TRBD1 (5 bases). CDR3 length equals 14 residues. CDR1 SGHNT and CDR2 YYREEE come from the germline V gene (reference sequence). V gave up 3 bases and J gave up 10 bases, with 17 bases separating them. CDR3 protein: CASSSDQTTGPQHF. The CDR3 DNA follows: TGTGCCAGCAGCTCCGATCAAACTACAGGCCCCCAGCATTTT.

This clone has only a few counts. This chain uses TRBV24-1 with TRBJ1-2; possibly TRBD1 for D (6 bases). CDR3 size: 13 residues. CDR1 is KGHDR, CDR2 SFDVKD, per germline. Trimming took 11 bases from V and 1 from J, leaving 13 bases between them. The CDR3 DNA follows: TGTGCCATCGGACAGTCAAATAACTATGGCTACACCTTC. Protein sequence: CAIGQSNNYGYTF.

This chain connects TRBV5-4 to TRBJ1-2; TRBD1 is a possible D gene (5 bases). This CDR3 is built from 13 residues. Germline CDR1 is SGHNT and CDR2 is YYREEE (reference sequence). Trimming pared 5 bases from V and 3 bases from J, leaving 11 bases between. CDR3 in DNA: TGTGCCAGCAGACGCCGAGGGGACTATGGCTACACCTTC. Encoded protein: CASRRRGDYGYTF.

The rearrangement links TRBV6-2 or TRBV6-3 to TRBJ1-3, with 8 bases fitting TRBD1. Trimming removed 5 bases from V and 3 bases from J; junction bases left unmatched: 3. CDR1 is MNHEY, CDR2 SVGEGT, per germline. The CDR3 is 14 residues long. The DNA of the CDR3 is TGTGCCAGCAGTCCCGGGACAGGTGGAAACACCATATATTTT. Translating gives CASSPGTGGNTIYF.

The chain combines TRBV12-3 or TRBV12-4 with TRBJ1-4; 7 bases fit TRBD1. The V gene end was trimmed by 5 bases and the J gene end by 11 bases; junction bases not matched to a gene: 5. This CDR3 region has 12 residues. The CDR3 nucleotides read TGTGCCAGCAGTGCCGACAGGGAGAAACTGTTTTTT. Protein sequence: CASSADREKLFF.

The V call is TRBV4-2, the J call TRBJ2-3; TRBD2 aligns across 8 bases. The CDR3 runs 16 residues. The junction had 8 bases not matched to a gene; V was cut back by 0 bases and J by 6 bases. The germline V gene has CDR1 LGHNA and CDR2 YNFKEQ. CDR3 residues: CASSQDLSGGPDTQYF. The CDR3, as DNA: TGTGCCAGCAGCCAAGATTTATCGGGGGGGCCTGATACGCAGTATTTT.

V and J are TRBV18 and TRBJ2-3; possible D gene TRBD1, 7 bases. From germline, CDR1 is KGHSH and CDR2 LQKENI. The CDR3 length is 14 residues. Deletions cut 6 bases from V and 3 bases from J, with 13 bases between. The CDR3, as DNA: TGTGCCAGCTCGCCGACAGGGAGGACAGATACGCAGTATTTT. Protein product: CASSPTGRTDTQYF.

This sequence joins TRBV18 and TRBJ1-1, with a tentative D call TRBD1 (6 bases). Germline-derived CDR1 and CDR2 are KGHSH and LQKENI. CDR3 length: 12 amino acids. V gave up 4 bases and J gave up 7 bases, with 10 bases separating them. The CDR3 DNA is TGTGCCAGCTCACAGGACAGTAGTGAAGCTTTCTTT. It codes for CASSQDSSEAFF.

This chain connects TRBV30 to TRBJ1-5; 7 nucleotides line up with TRBD1. Losses at the gene ends were 5 bases for V and 3 bases for J; bases not matched to a gene: 1. This CDR3 is 12 amino acids long. CDR1 is GTSNPN, CDR2 SVGIG, per germline (reference sequence). The CDR3 DNA follows: TGTGCCTGGGGGACAGACAATCAGCCCCAGCATTTT. It translates to CAWGTDNQPQHF.

This chain connects TRBV5-5 to TRBJ1-3; D not certain. Germline CDR1 reads SGHKS; CDR2 reads YYEKEE (reference sequence). CDR3 length equals 15 residues. Trimming shortened V by 5 bases and J by 0 bases, and 12 bases separated the two germline ends. CDR3 bases: TGTGCCAGCAGACAGCAGCCCGGCTCTGGAAACACCATATATTTT. Amino acid sequence: CASRQQPGSGNTIYF.

This clone turned up a few times. This chain uses TRBV5-4 with TRBJ2-6; possibly TRBD2 for D (7 bases). This CDR3 region has 15 residues. With 6 bases removed from V and 0 bases from J, the gap between germline ends came to 10 bases. CDR1 and CDR2 (germline): SGHNT, YYREEE (reference sequence). The CDR3 sequence: CASNRGASGANVLTF. The DNA of the CDR3 is TGTGCCAGCAACCGGGGGGCCTCTGGGGCCAACGTCCTGACTTTC. The full variable domain, its missing parts supplied by reference TRBV5-4 and TRBJ2-6, is ETGVTQSPTHLIKTRGQQVTLRCSSQSGHNTVSWYQQALGQGPQFIFQYYREEENGRGNFPPRFSGLQFPNYSSELNVNALELDDSALYLCASNRGASGANVLTFGAGSRLTVL.

The DNA for the CDR3 is TGCAGTGCTAGTCGCCCCAGGGGCGAACTGTACGAGCAGTACTTC. Protein: CSASRPRGELYEQYF. The chain uses TRBV20-1 and TRBJ2-7, with a weak D call TRBD1 (6 bases). V was shortened by 3 bases and J by 4 bases, with 19 bases between the two germline ends. Germline V CDR1 and CDR2: DFQATT, SNEGSKA (reference sequence). The CDR3 is made up of 15 amino acids.